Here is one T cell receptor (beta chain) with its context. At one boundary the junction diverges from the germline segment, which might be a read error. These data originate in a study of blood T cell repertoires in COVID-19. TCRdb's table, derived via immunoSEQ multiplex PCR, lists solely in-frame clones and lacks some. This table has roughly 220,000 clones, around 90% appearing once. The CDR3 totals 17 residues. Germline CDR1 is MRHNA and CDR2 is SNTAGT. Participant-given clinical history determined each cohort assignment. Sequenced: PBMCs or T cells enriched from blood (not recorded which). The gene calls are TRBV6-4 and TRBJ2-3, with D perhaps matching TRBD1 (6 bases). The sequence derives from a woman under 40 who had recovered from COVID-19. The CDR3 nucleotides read TGTGCCAGCACTGACGTGGGGACCTCCAGGGGAACAGATACGCAGTATTTT. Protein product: CASTDVGTSRGTDTQYF.